The 5 T cell receptor beta chains below were found in one sample sequenced in a study of PD-L1 blockade in urothelial cancer. Method: immunoSEQ multiplex PCR; TCRdb's copy keeps in-frame clones and lacks some. Of tens of thousands of clones listed, around 80% are singletons. The specimen comprised PBMCs, sampled around atezolizumab (anti-PD-L1) treatment. These receptors all stem from a man aged 55 to 70 with urothelial cancer.

The chain is built from TRBV13 and TRBJ2-5; TRBD2 matches at 12 bases. The CDR3 extends over 20 amino acids. CDR1 is PRHDT and CDR2 is FYEKMQ in the germline V gene (reference sequence). With V trimmed by 5 bases and J by 5 bases, 21 bases remained unmatched. The CDR3 protein is CASSIRPKTSGGALFETQYF. For the CDR3, the DNA is TGTGCCAGCAGCATACGCCCTAAGACTAGCGGGGGAGCCTTATTTGAGACCCAGTACTTC.

The chain has TRBV18 and TRBJ2-6; tentatively, D is TRBD2 (6 bases). CDR1 and CDR2 from the germline V gene are KGHSH and LQKENI. V was shortened by 3 bases and J by 0 bases, with 12 bases between the two germline ends. The CDR3 is 17 amino acids. CDR3 nucleotide sequence: TGTGCCAGCTCACCGGGTCGGCGGGGCTCTGGGGCCAACGTCCTGACTTTC. Amino acid sequence: CASSPGRRGSGANVLTF. The variable domain in full, completed from reference TRBV18 and TRBJ2-6, reads NAGVMQNPRHLVRRRGQEARLRCSPMKGHSHVYWYRQLPEEGLKFMVYLQKENIIDESGMPKERFSAEFPKEGPSILRIQQVVRGDSAAYFCASSPGRRGSGANVLTFGAGSRLTVL.

The CDR3 sequence: CASSSGLAGSYNEQFF. The CDR3 region has the DNA TGCGCCAGCAGCTCGGGACTAGCGGGCTCCTACAATGAGCAGTTCTTC. This chain connects TRBV5-1 to TRBJ2-1; the match to TRBD2 covers 12 bases. The CDR3 is 16 residues long. With 3 bases clipped from V and 0 bases from J, the junction kept 1 base outside the gene matches. Germline CDR1 is SGHRS and CDR2 is YFSETQ.

The chain recombines TRBV11-2 with TRBJ2-1; a weak D match, TRBD1 (5 bases). Between the trimmed V and J ends, which lost 6 bases and 6 bases, there was a span of 6 bases. CDR1 is SGHAT and CDR2 is FQNNGV in the germline V gene. CDR3 size: 11 residues. CDR3 DNA sequence: TGTGCCAGCAGTGGGGCCAATGAGCAGTTCTTC. Its protein is CASSGANEQFF. Full variable domain (missing parts from reference TRBV11-2 and TRBJ2-1): EAGVAQSPRYKIIEKRQSVAFWCNPISGHATLYWYQQILGQGPKLLIQFQNNGVVDDSQLPKDRFSAERLKGVDSTLKIQPAKLEDSAVYLCASSGANEQFFGPGTRLTVL.

The chain employs TRBV27 and TRBJ2-7; 7 bases are a match to TRBD1. The CDR3 totals 15 residues. Germline CDR1 reads MNHEY; CDR2 reads SMNVEV (reference sequence). J was trimmed by 0 bases and V by 6 bases; bases with no gene match: 8. Written as DNA, the CDR3 is TGTGCCAGCAGCCCGGACGGGACAGTCTCCTACGAGCAGTACTTC. This gives the protein CASSPDGTVSYEQYF.